Shown below are 12 T cell receptor beta chains from a single sample sequenced in a study of shared clonotypes between healthy human individuals. Profiled with immunoSEQ multiplex PCR; TCRdb holds only in-frame clones, not every one. The data contain millions of clones, approximately 95% of them singletons. Sample: naive CD4+ T cells sorted from blood. Subset in this sample: CD45RA+ positively selected. The receptors here all came from a man aged 18-30 years in good health.

The chain couples TRBV30 to TRBJ2-5; D is uncertain. Trimming removed 4 bases at V and 4 bases at J, with 10 bases between. Germline V gene data show CDR1 as GTSNPN and CDR2 as SVGIG (reference sequence). CDR3 length: 12 amino acids. CDR3 DNA: TGTGCCTGGACCCGTGGCGGAGAGACCCAGTACTTC. Protein: CAWTRGGETQYF.

The chain links TRBV6-6 to TRBJ1-1, with D uncertain. Germline V lookup: CDR1 MNHNY, CDR2 SVGAGI (reference sequence). Trimming took off 6 bases at V and 4 bases at J, with 12 bases between the two ends. The CDR3 has 13 residues. CDR3: CASSGSESTEAFF. Here the CDR3 DNA reads TGTGCCAGCAGCGGTTCAGAGAGCACTGAAGCTTTCTTT.

The gene calls are TRBV19 and TRBJ1-5; no clear D gene. This CDR3 region has 15 residues. V was trimmed by 2 bases and J by 5 bases, leaving 13 bases between them. CDR1 is LNHDA, CDR2 SQIVND, per germline (reference sequence). The CDR3 bases are TGTGCCAGTAGTATAAGCACAGCGATAGATCAGCCCCAGCATTTT. This sequence encodes CASSISTAIDQPQHF.

This clone was observed once. V and J are TRBV2 and TRBJ1-5; a weak D match, TRBD1 (5 bases). The V end lost 3 bases, the J end lost 6 bases, and 12 bases lay between the germline ends. This CDR3 has 14 residues. CDR1 is SNHLY and CDR2 is FYNNEI in the germline V gene. The CDR3 is CASSDTAGSQPQHF. Here the CDR3 DNA reads TGTGCCAGCAGTGACACCGCAGGGAGTCAGCCCCAGCATTTT. Supplemented by reference TRBV2 and TRBJ1-5, the full variable domain reads EPEVTQTPSHQVTQMGQEVILRCVPISNHLYFYWYRQILGQKVEFLVSFYNNEISEKSEIFDDQFSVERPDGSNFTLKIRSTKLEDSAMYFCASSDTAGSQPQHFGDGTRLSIL.

The chain joins TRBV10-3 to TRBJ1-5; a possible D gene is TRBD1 (5 bases). The germline V gene encodes CDR1 ENHRY and CDR2 SYGVKD. V was pared by 6 bases and J by 3 bases, with 12 bases between. The CDR3 totals 14 residues. CDR3 DNA: TGTGCCATCAGAGGCGGGGGTGACAATCAGCCCCAGCATTTT. It encodes CAIRGGGDNQPQHF.

About this clone itself: The junction and the germline gene differ at one end; a read error may be behind it. V is TRBV10-1 and J is TRBJ2-1; a weak D match, TRBD1 (6 bases). Germline lookup yields CDR1 WNHNN and CDR2 SYGVQD (reference sequence). This CDR3 is built from 11 residues. This chain's CDR3 is CASSDGTRVLF. In nucleotides, the CDR3 is TGCGCCAGCAGTGACGGGACAAGGGTACTCTTC.

This clone was detected only once. J is TRBJ2-7 and V is TRBV28, with 8 bases aligning to TRBD2. This CDR3 has 15 amino acids. Germline lookup yields CDR1 MDHEN and CDR2 SYDVKM. After removal of 2 bases from V and 6 bases from J, the junction contained 9 bases not matched to a gene. CDR3 residues: CASSLDLAGPVEQYF. CDR3 nucleotides: TGTGCCAGCAGTTTAGATTTAGCGGGGCCTGTCGAGCAGTACTTC.

The rearrangement links TRBV6-1 to TRBJ1-6, with D perhaps matching TRBD1 (6 bases). Germline V CDR1 and CDR2: MNHNS, SASEGT. The CDR3 is 13 residues long. V lost 4 bases, J lost 11 bases, and 12 bases lay in between. CDR3 nucleotide sequence: TGTGCCAGCAGTGGAGGACAGTTAACACCCCTCCACTTT. It codes for CASSGGQLTPLHF.

The chain joins TRBV11-2 to TRBJ1-1; D is unresolved. This CDR3 is 16 amino acids long. V was cut by 1 base and J by 4 bases, with 16 bases left in between. The germline gives CDR1 SGHAT, CDR2 FQNNGV. The CDR3 sequence is CASSLVMAVLGTEAFF. DNA of the CDR3: TGTGCCAGCAGCTTAGTGATGGCGGTTTTGGGCACTGAAGCTTTCTTT.

V and J are TRBV5-1 and TRBJ1-1, with D unclear. The CDR3 loop spans 14 amino acids. The V and J ends lost 5 bases and 0 bases respectively, with 11 bases between them. Germline CDR1 SGHRS, CDR2 YFSETQ. The CDR3 is CASSYGGLNTEAFF. DNA of the CDR3: TGCGCCAGCAGTTATGGCGGCCTGAACACTGAAGCTTTCTTT.

The chain employs TRBV12-5 and TRBJ2-2; 11 bases agree with TRBD2. In germline, CDR1 is LGHNT, CDR2 FRNRAP. The CDR3 loop spans 17 amino acids. With V trimmed by 2 bases and J by 7 bases, 9 bases remained unmatched. Here the CDR3 DNA reads TGTGCTAGTGGTTTGAGCCTCACTAGCGGGGGCGGCGGGGAGCTGTTTTTT. Translated, it gives CASGLSLTSGGGGELFF.

This clone has just one count. The CDR3 nucleotides read TGTGCCAGCAGTGCGCGCGGGGGACAGGGGACCCCCACAGATACGCAGTATTTT. Its translation is CASSARGGQGTPTDTQYF. This rearrangement joins TRBV6-1 to TRBJ2-3; 10 nucleotides match TRBD1. This CDR3 contains 18 residues. CDR1 and CDR2 from the germline V gene are MNHNS and SASEGT. After removal of 4 bases from V and 2 bases from J, the junction contained 12 bases not matched to a gene.